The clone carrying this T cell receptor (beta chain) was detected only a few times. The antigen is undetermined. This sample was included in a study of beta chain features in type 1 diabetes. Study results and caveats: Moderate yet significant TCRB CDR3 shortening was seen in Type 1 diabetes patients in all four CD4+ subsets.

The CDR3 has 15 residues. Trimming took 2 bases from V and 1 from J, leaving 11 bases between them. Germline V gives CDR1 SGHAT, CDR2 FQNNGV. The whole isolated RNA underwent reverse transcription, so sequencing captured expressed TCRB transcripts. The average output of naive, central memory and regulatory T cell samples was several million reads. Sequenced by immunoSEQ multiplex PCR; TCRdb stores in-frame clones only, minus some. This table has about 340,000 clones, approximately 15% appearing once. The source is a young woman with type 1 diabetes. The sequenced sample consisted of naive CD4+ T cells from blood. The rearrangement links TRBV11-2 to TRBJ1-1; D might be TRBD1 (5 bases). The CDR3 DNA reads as TGTGCCAGCAGCTTATATGTGGGGGGGAACACTGAAGCTTTCTTT. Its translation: CASSLYVGGNTEAFF.